This T cell receptor beta chain was sequenced in a study of T cell repertoires in cytomegalovirus infection. Study results and limitations: CMV-specific HLA-C-restricted TCR beta clonotypes dominated the ex vivo response. Of the TCR beta families, the public ones yielded a cumulative frequency that identified carriers of CMV plus the relevant HLA.

TCRdb passed the reads through MiXCR, listing each CDR3 protein once. The table includes approximately 110,000 distinct CDR3 sequences, over 40% detected once. On this clonotype: The antigen remains undetermined.

This CDR3 is built from 14 residues. J gave up 4 bases and V 4 bases, and 4 bases lay outside the gene matches. Germline CDR1 and CDR2: MNHEY and SVGAGI. The receptor was derived from a human donor in good health (CMV status not recorded). Some clones in this sample may be carry-over from other donors' samples. The material sequenced was CD8+ T cells from cultured PBMCs, taken from culture after CMV antigen stimulation. This chain joins TRBV6-5 and TRBJ2-7, with 10 positions matching TRBD2. The CDR3 region is CASSSLSGGYEQYF. Written as DNA, the CDR3 is TGTGCCAGCAGTTCTCTTAGCGGGGGGTACGAGCAGTACTTC.